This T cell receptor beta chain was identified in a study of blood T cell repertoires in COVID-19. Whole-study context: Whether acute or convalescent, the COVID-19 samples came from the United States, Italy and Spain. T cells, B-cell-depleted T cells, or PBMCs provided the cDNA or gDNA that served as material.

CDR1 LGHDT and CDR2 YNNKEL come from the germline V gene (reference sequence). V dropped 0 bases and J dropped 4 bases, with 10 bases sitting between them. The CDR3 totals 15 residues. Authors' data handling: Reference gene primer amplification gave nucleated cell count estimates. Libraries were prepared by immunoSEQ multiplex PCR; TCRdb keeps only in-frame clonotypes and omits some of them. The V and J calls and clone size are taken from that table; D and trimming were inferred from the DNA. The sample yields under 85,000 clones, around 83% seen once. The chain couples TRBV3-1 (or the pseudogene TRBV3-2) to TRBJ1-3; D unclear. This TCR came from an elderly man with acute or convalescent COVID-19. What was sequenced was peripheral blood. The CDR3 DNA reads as TGTGCCAGCAGCCAAGATTCGTGGCCAGGAAACACCATATATTTT. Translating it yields CASSQDSWPGNTIYF.